This T cell receptor (beta chain) appears in the sequencing data of a study of blood T cell repertoires in COVID-19 (dated by TCRdb to the early 2020s). In terms of the full investigation: The collaborator samples originated in the United States, Italy and Spain and spanned the acute and convalescent phases of COVID-19. Sample metadata almost always included a de-identified subject ID, COVID-19 status, age in years and sex. The dataset comprised deeply sampled blood TCRbeta repertoires from subjects exposed to, actively infected with, or recovered from COVID-19. The material from the prospective study consisted of cDNA or gDNA derived from T cells, B-cell-depleted T cells, or PBMCs. The repertoires were released in a freely available public database intended as a resource for research on the immune response to SARS-CoV-2. Where available, HLA class I and class II types were taken from metadata supplied by the sample provider and were not determined by assay-based typing. The samples were drawn from two sources: the first 160 participants of the ongoing ImmuneRACE study, and some 1,300 subjects contributed by 6 global collaborators.

V and J are trimmed by 0 bases and 6 bases, and the gene matches miss 5 bases of the junction. CDR3 length: 16 amino acids, cysteine to phenylalanine. Just CDR3 DNA is preserved here, 48 bases in frame from base 1. Reading the germline V gene gives CDR1 MNHEY and CDR2 SVGAGI. The immunoSEQ Assay, a bias-controlled multiplex PCR, was used to amplify TCRbeta CDR3 regions from genomic DNA. Processing in the source paper ran as follows. The number of nucleated cells in each sample was estimated by amplification of reference gene primers within the assay. Sequence reads were collapsed and filtered to measure the absolute abundance of every unique TCRbeta CDR3 rearrangement. For each sample, productive Simpson clonality was calculated as the square root of Simpson's diversity index over productive rearrangements. In its TCRdb copy, this immuneACCESS table keeps in-frame sequences only and misses some clones. Where compared with another copy, unresolved V genes explain less than half of these, and the others have no known cause. For V, J and clone size, that table is used; D and trimming come from the DNA. A total of roughly 200,000 clones appear in this sample, about 85% of them only once. The ten largest clones represent approximately 18% of the sample.

General study outcomes and caveats: The quantity of clinical and demographic metadata differed by source and by participant and was supplied without curation.

Enrolling through a virtual design, the prospective study's participants ranged in age from roughly 18 to 89 years and lived across 24 United States geographic areas. To assign participants to cohorts, the prospective study relied on clinical history that participants themselves reported in a screening survey and a study questionnaire. For ImmuneRACE Cohort 3, a participant was defined as recovered based on two consecutive negative NP/OP PCR tests, clearance by a healthcare professional, or resolution of symptoms. In the prospective study, mobile phlebotomists collected whole blood, serum and a nasopharyngeal or oropharyngeal swab from each participant. Prospective study participants could optionally give additional blood draws and questionnaires over an approximately 2-month period. Before DNA extraction, blood samples from the prospective study were shipped at room temperature or frozen. In regard to this clone: Its antigen remains undetermined. Base quality data are lacking; no much larger clone is found one base away.

The chain is made from TRBV6-5 and TRBJ2-1, with TRBD1 matching 10 junction bases. This sequence originates from a man aged 40-49 years who had recovered from COVID-19. Source material: PBMCs or T cells enriched from blood (not recorded which). This receptor has the CDR3 CASSYSLRDRGNEQFF. The base sequence is TGTGCCAGCAGTTACTCCCTCCGGGACAGGGGCAATGAGCAGTTCTTC.